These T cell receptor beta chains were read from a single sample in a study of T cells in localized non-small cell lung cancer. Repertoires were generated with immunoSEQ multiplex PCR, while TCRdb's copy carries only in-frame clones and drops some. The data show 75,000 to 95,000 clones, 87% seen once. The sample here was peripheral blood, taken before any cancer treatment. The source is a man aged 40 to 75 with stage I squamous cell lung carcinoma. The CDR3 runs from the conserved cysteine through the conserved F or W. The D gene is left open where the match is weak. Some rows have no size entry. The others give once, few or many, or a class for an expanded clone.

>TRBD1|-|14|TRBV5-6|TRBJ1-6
TGTGCCAGCAGCGGGGGACAGGGCGATTCACCCCTCCACTTT
CASSGGQGDSPLHF
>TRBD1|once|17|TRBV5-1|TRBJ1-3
TGCGCCAGCAGCTTGTCTGGACAGGGAGGATCTGGAAACACCATATATTTT
CASSLSGQGGSGNTIYF
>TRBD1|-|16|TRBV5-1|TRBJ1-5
TGCGCCAGCAGCCCGGGGACAGGGGTTGGCAATCAGCCCCAGCATTTT
CASSPGTGVGNQPQHF
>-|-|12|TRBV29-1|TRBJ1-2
TGCAGCGCTACTCAGGGAGGGGATGGCTACACCTTC
CSATQGGDGYTF
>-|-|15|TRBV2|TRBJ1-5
TGTGCCAGCAGTCAAGGGACTTATAGCAATCAGCCCCAGCATTTT
CASSQGTYSNQPQHF
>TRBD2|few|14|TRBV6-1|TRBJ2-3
TGTGCCAGCAGTGTGGGACTAGTCACAGATACGCAGTATTTT
CASSVGLVTDTQYF
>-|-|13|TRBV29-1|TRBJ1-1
TGCAGCGTTGAGTCGCCCACGAACACTGAAGCTTTCTTT
CSVESPTNTEAFF
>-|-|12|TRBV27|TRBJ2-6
TGTGCCAGCCGGACTGGGGCCAACGTCCTGACTTTC
CASRTGANVLTF
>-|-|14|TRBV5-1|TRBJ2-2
TGCGCCAGCAGCCTGGGAGAGAACACCGGGGAGCTGTTTTTT
CASSLGENTGELFF
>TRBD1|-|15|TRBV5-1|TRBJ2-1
TGCGCCAGCAGCCAGGGACAGGGGTCCTACAATGAGCAGTTCTTC
CASSQGQGSYNEQFF
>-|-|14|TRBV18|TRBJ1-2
TGTGCCAGCTCACCACCAGGGTCCAACTATGGCTACACCTTC
CASSPPGSNYGYTF
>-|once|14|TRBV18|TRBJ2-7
TGTGCCAGCCGCCCTTTTGGAACATCCTACGAGCAGTACTTC
CASRPFGTSYEQYF
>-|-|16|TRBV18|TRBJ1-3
TGTGCCAGCTCACCAGAAGCTCCAGGCGCTGGAAACACCATATATTTT
CASSPEAPGAGNTIYF
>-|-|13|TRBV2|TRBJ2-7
TGTGCCAGCAGTGTACAGGCTCTGAACGAGCAGTACTTC
CASSVQALNEQYF
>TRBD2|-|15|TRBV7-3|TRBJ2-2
TGTGCCAGCAGCTTAAACCGGGAGGACACCGGGGAGCTGTTTTTT
CASSLNREDTGELFF
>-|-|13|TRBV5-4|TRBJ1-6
TGTGCCAGCAGCTTGGACGGGATTTCACCCCTCCACTTT
CASSLDGISPLHF
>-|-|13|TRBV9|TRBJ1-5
TGTGCCAGCAGCGCCCACGGAGATCAGCCCCAGCATTTT
CASSAHGDQPQHF
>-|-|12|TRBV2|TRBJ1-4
TGTGCCAGCACCTTGCAAAATGAAAAACTGTTTTTT
CASTLQNEKLFF
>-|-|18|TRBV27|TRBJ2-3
TGTGCCAGCAGTTTGGGTAAGGGCAGCCAGCTCCTAGGAGATACGCAGTATTTT
CASSLGKGSQLLGDTQYF
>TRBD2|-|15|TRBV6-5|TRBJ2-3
TGTGCCAGCAGTTACGGGCGGGGGGGTACAGATACGCAGTATTTT
CASSYGRGGTDTQYF
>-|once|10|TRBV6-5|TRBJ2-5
TGTGCCACCTATCTGAAGACCCAGTACTTC
CATYLKTQYF
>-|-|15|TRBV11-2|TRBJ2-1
TGTGCCAGCAGCCAGAGGAGGGGGCTATACAATGAGCAGTTCTTC
CASSQRRGLYNEQFF
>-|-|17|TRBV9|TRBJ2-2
TGTGCCAGCACCAGCCGGGGGACCCGAGGGAACACCGGGGAGCTGTTTTTT
CASTSRGTRGNTGELFF
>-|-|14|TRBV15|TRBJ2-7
TGTGCCACCAGCAGAGATGGCAGAGACTACGAGCAGTACTTC
CATSRDGRDYEQYF
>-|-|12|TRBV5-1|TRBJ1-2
TGCGCCAGCAGCTTGGTAGGTTATGGCTACACCTTC
CASSLVGYGYTF
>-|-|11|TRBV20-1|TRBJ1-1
TGCAGTGCTATCAAGCGCACTGAAGCTTTCTTT
CSAIKRTEAFF
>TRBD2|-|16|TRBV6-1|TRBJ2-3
TGTGCCAGCAGTGAAGCGCTAGCGGGGGGCACAGATACGCAGTATTTT
CASSEALAGGTDTQYF
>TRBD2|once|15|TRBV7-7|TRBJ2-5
TGTGCCAGCAGCTTAGGCGGGGGGATGGGGGAGACCCAGTACTTC
CASSLGGGMGETQYF
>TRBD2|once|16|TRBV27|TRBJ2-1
TGTGCCATCGGGACAAGACTAGCGGGGCGACCGTATGAGCAGTTCTTC
CAIGTRLAGRPYEQFF
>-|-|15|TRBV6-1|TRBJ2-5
TGTGCCAGCACCGAGGGCCAGTCCTATCAAGAGACCCAGTACTTC
CASTEGQSYQETQYF
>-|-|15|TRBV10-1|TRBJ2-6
TGCGCCAGCAGTGAGGGCGGAGTTGGGGCCAACGTCCTGACTTTC
CASSEGGVGANVLTF
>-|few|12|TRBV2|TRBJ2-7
TGTGCCAGCAGTGAAAGGCAGAGGGGGCAGTACTTC
CASSERQRGQYF
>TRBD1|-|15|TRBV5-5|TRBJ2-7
TGTGCCAGCAGCTTCCTTGGACAGGGGGCTTACGAGCAGTACTTC
CASSFLGQGAYEQYF
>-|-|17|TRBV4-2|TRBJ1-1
TGTGCCAGCAGCCAAGATAGGGTAGGCGGCAGTGGGGGTCTAGCTTTCTTT
CASSQDRVGGSGGLAFF
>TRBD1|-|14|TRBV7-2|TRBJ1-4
TGTGCCAGCAGCTCTCAGGGGGCGTATGAAAAACTGTTTTTT
CASSSQGAYEKLFF
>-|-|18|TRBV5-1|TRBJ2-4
TGCGCCAGCAGCTTGGTTCCTCTCCCCGGGCAGTCCAAAAACATTCAGTACTTC
CASSLVPLPGQSKNIQYF
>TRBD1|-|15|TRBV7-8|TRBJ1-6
TGTGCCAGCAGCTTAAGGGACAGAGGGAATTCACCCCTCCACTTT
CASSLRDRGNSPLHF
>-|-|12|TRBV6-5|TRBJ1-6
TGTGCCAGCAGTACCTATAATTCACCCCTCCACTTT
CASSTYNSPLHF
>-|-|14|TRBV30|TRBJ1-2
TGTGCCTGGAGTGTAACTCCGTCTAACTATGGCTACACCTTC
CAWSVTPSNYGYTF